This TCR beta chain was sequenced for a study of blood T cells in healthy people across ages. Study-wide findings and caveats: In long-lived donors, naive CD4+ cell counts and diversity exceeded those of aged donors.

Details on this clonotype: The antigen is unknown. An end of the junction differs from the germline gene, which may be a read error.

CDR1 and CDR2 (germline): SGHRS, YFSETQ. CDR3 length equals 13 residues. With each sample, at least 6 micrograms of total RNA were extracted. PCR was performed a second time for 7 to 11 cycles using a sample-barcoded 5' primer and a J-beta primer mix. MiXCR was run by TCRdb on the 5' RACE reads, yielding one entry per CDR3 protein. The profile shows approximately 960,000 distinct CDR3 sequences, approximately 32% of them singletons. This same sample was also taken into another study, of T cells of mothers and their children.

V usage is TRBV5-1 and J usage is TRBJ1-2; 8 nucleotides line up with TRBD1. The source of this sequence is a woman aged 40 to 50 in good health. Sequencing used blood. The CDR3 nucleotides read TGCGCCTGCAGCCCCGGGACAGGCTATGGCTACACCTTC. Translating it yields CACSPGTGYGYTF.